The 18 T cell receptor beta chains listed next were all sequenced from one sample in a study of T cell responses to AZD1222 COVID-19 vaccine. This table comes from immunoSEQ multiplex PCR, and its TCRdb copy is limited to in-frame clones, with some not included. Of approximately 150,000 clones in the sample, 90% to 95% were seen once. The input for sequencing was peripheral blood, taken on day 0 of AZD1222 vaccination. These receptors came from an adult in good health.

The rearrangement links TRBV6-6 to TRBJ1-5; D not resolved. V was cut by 6 bases and J by 1 base, with 13 bases left in between. The CDR3 covers 15 residues. Germline V gene lookup returns CDR1 MNHNY and CDR2 SVGAGI (reference sequence). DNA for the CDR3: TGTGCCAGCAGGGAACCTCAGGAGAGCAATCAGCCCCAGCATTTT. Translation: CASREPQESNQPQHF.

This chain joins TRBV2 and TRBJ2-7; a weak D match, TRBD2 (6 bases). The CDR3 has 11 amino acids. The germline V gene has CDR1 SNHLY and CDR2 FYNNEI. The V end lost 4 bases, the J end lost 5 bases, and 6 bases lay between the germline ends. CDR3 region: CASSGGNEQYF. The CDR3 DNA reads as TGTGCCAGCAGTGGCGGGAACGAGCAGTACTTC.

V is TRBV7-9 and J is TRBJ2-7, with a possible D match to TRBD1 (5 bases). This CDR3 comprises 13 residues. Germline CDR1 and CDR2: SEHNR and FQNEAQ (reference sequence). The V end lost 1 base, the J end lost 2 bases, and 6 bases lay between the germline ends. The DNA of the CDR3 is TGTGCCAGCAGCTTAGGACAGCCCTACGAGCAGTACTTC. This gives the protein CASSLGQPYEQYF. Supplemented by reference TRBV7-9 and TRBJ2-7, the full variable domain reads DTGVSQNPRHKITKRGQNVTFRCDPISEHNRLYWYRQTLGQGPEFLTYFQNEAQLEKSRLLSDRFSAERPKGSFSTLEIQRTEQGDSAMYLCASSLGQPYEQYFGPGTRLTVT.

J is TRBJ1-2 and V is TRBV5-6, with D uncertain. This CDR3 spans 14 amino acids. The germline gives CDR1 SGHDT, CDR2 YYEEEE. Trimming took off 4 bases at V and 1 base at J, with 11 bases between the two ends. This CDR3 reads CASSPGSLNYGYTF. The CDR3 DNA reads TGTGCCAGCAGCCCAGGAAGCCTTAACTATGGCTACACCTTC.

The CDR3 sequence is CASSFMRSEAFF. DNA for the CDR3: TGTGCCAGCAGCTTCATGCGGTCTGAAGCTTTCTTT. The rearrangement uses TRBV5-4 and TRBJ1-1; no clear D. Germline assignment: CDR1 SGHNT and CDR2 YYREEE (reference sequence). V gave up 2 bases and J gave up 6 bases, with 8 bases separating them. The CDR3 contains 12 residues.

On this clone: One end of the junction varies from germline; a read error may be responsible. This chain uses TRBV12-3 or TRBV12-4 with TRBJ1-1, with a possible D match to TRBD1 (5 bases). The CDR3 covers 12 residues. The CDR3 DNA follows: TGTGCCAGCAGTCAGGGACCGCGAAGTGGGGTCTTT. Amino acid sequence: CASSQGPRSGVF.

The V gene is TRBV2, the J gene TRBJ1-2; no clear D. Germline V CDR1 and CDR2: SNHLY, FYNNEI. The CDR3 contains 14 residues. The CDR3 nucleotides read TGTGCGTCCCAGCCGGGGAGGGATAACTATGGCTACACCTTC. As protein: CASQPGRDNYGYTF.

This clone was seen only a few times. The J gene is TRBJ1-2, the V gene TRBV6-2 or TRBV6-3; tentatively, D is TRBD1 (5 bases). The V and J ends lost 6 bases and 8 bases respectively, with 19 bases between them. This CDR3 has 14 residues. Germline CDR1 and CDR2: MNHEY and SVGEGT. The CDR3 nucleotides are TGTGCCAGCAGCCCGGTGGAGCGGAGGGGAGGCTACACCTTC. Protein: CASSPVERRGGYTF.

The chain combines TRBV7-2 with TRBJ2-1; D unclear. Germline V gene sequence: CDR1 SGHTA, CDR2 FQGNSA. Trimming stripped 1 base from V and 9 bases from J, with 10 bases between. The CDR3 has 13 residues. DNA of the CDR3: TGTGCCAGCAGCTTAGACATTTATGGTGAGCAGTTCTTC. It yields the protein CASSLDIYGEQFF.

This rearrangement joins TRBV19 to TRBJ1-4, with TRBD1 identical over 7 bases. The CDR3 sequence is 18 residues long. Trimming took 4 bases from V and 1 from J; bases not matched to a gene: 12. Germline CDR1 and CDR2: LNHDA and SQIVND (reference sequence). CDR3: CASSKIRQGARTNEKLFF. DNA of the CDR3: TGTGCCAGTAGTAAAATCCGACAGGGTGCGAGAACTAATGAAAAACTGTTTTTT.

The rearrangement uses TRBV30 and TRBJ1-2; no clear D gene. This CDR3 is 12 amino acids long. The V gene's germline CDR1 is GTSNPN and CDR2 SVGIG (reference sequence). V shed 1 base and J shed 4 bases, with 7 bases lying between them. The DNA of the CDR3 is TGTGCCTGGAGTGGAGGTGCCTATGGCTACACCTTC. It encodes CAWSGGAYGYTF.

The chain recombines TRBV24-1 with TRBJ2-3, with D possibly matching TRBD2 (5 bases). This CDR3 contains 14 residues. The germline V and J ends were trimmed by 6 bases and 0 bases, with 9 bases remaining between them. Germline values: CDR1 KGHDR, CDR2 SFDVKD. The CDR3 DNA sequence: TGTGCCACCAGTTTAGGACTCAGCACAGATACGCAGTATTTT. This sequence encodes CATSLGLSTDTQYF.

J is TRBJ1-4 and V is TRBV15; D remains unclear. The V end was cut by 1 base, the J end by 4 bases, with 7 bases between. The CDR3 spans 14 residues. Germline-derived CDR1 and CDR2 are LNHNV and YYDKDF (reference sequence). The CDR3 protein is CATSRGTYNEKLFF. CDR3 DNA: TGTGCCACCAGCAGAGGGACTTATAATGAAAAACTGTTTTTT.

This clone was counted between two and nine times. The chain recombines TRBV5-1 with TRBJ2-2; D ambiguous. The CDR3 is 13 residues long. The V gene's germline CDR1 is SGHRS and CDR2 YFSETQ. V was cut by 2 bases and J by 6 bases, with 8 bases left in between. The CDR3 is CASSFLKSGELFF. The DNA for the CDR3 is TGCGCCAGCAGCTTCCTTAAGTCCGGGGAGCTGTTTTTT.

Only one count was recorded for this clone. The chain joins TRBV5-1 to TRBJ2-1; TRBD2 aligns across 9 bases. J gave up 4 bases and V 7 bases, and 12 bases lay outside the gene matches. The CDR3 is 16 amino acids. Germline V gives CDR1 SGHRS, CDR2 YFSETQ. In DNA form, the CDR3 reads TGCGCCAGCCGCAGGCAGCTAGCGGGGAGTTACAATGAGCAGTTCTTC. Protein product: CASRRQLAGSYNEQFF.

The chain is built from TRBV7-2 and TRBJ2-3; TRBD2 matches 11 bases. The V gene end was trimmed by 5 bases and the J gene end by 10 bases; junction bases not matched to a gene: 8. The CDR3 covers 14 residues. Germline assignment: CDR1 SGHTA and CDR2 FQGNSA. The CDR3 sequence: CASSTSGSALSQYF. DNA for the CDR3: TGTGCCAGCAGCACTAGCGGGAGTGCGCTCTCGCAGTATTTT.

The chain recombines TRBV2 with TRBJ2-5; TRBD2 matches at 8 bases. V was pared by 5 bases and J by 4 bases, with 9 bases of the junction left unmatched. The CDR3 extends over 15 amino acids. Per germline, CDR1 SNHLY and CDR2 FYNNEI. The CDR3 DNA is TGTGCCAGCAGTCCCCCGGGGGGGGAAGGAGAGACCCAGTACTTC. Its protein product is CASSPPGGEGETQYF.

The chain employs TRBV11-2 and TRBJ1-5; D unresolved. CDR3 size: 14 residues. The V gene's germline CDR1 is SGHAT and CDR2 FQNNGV. Trimming removed 8 bases from V and 2 bases from J, with 13 bases in between. DNA of the CDR3: TGTGCCAGCCAAGCCTTGGGCGGCAATCAGCCCCAGCATTTT. Its translation: CASQALGGNQPQHF.